The 8 T cell receptor beta chains below all came from one sample that was sequenced in a study of OX40 agonist ivuxolimab in advanced cancers. The protocol was immunoSEQ multiplex PCR, while the TCRdb copy is restricted to in-frame clones and leaves out a portion. The sample contains about 100,000 clones, 90% of which appear only once. The specimen comprised CD4+ or CD8+ T cells sorted from blood, sampled in a trial of the OX40 agonist ivuxolimab. The origin of the receptors is an adult with an advanced solid tumor such as melanoma, head and neck, liver or kidney cancer.

This chain links TRBV10-3 with TRBJ2-1, with D possibly being TRBD2 (6 bases). V gave up 4 bases and J gave up 8 bases, with 30 bases separating them. This CDR3 is 19 amino acids long. Germline V lookup: CDR1 ENHRY, CDR2 SYGVKD. The CDR3 region is CAISVGGVGPSGWKDEQFF. The CDR3 nucleotides are TGTGCCATCAGTGTGGGGGGAGTGGGGCCAAGCGGGTGGAAGGATGAGCAGTTCTTC.

This chain uses TRBV7-9 with TRBJ2-3; 10 nucleotides match TRBD2. J lost 5 bases, V lost 10 bases, and 9 bases had no gene match. This CDR3 is 14 amino acids long. CDR1 SEHNR and CDR2 FQNEAQ come from the germline V gene (reference sequence). The CDR3 DNA sequence: TGTGCCACCACGGGGACTAGCGACATAGATACGCAGTATTTT. Residues: CATTGTSDIDTQYF.

This chain connects TRBV7-2 to TRBJ2-5, with 7 bases identical to TRBD2. CDR3 length equals 15 residues. The ends lost 2 bases at V and 4 bases at J; junction bases unmatched: 7. CDR1 is SGHTA, CDR2 FQGNSA, per germline. CDR3 residues: CASSLYREGSETQYF. The CDR3 DNA reads TGTGCCAGCAGCTTATATAGGGAGGGATCAGAGACCCAGTACTTC. The full variable domain, completed using reference TRBV7-2 and TRBJ2-5, is GAGVSQSPSNKVTEKGKDVELRCDPISGHTALYWYRQSLGQGLEFLIYFQGNSAPDKSGLPSDRFSAERTGGSVSTLTIQRTQQEDSAVYLCASSLYREGSETQYFGPGTRLLVL.

V and J are TRBV25-1 and TRBJ1-3, with D tentatively TRBD1 (5 bases). Trimming stripped 5 bases from V and 4 bases from J, with 18 bases between. The CDR3 runs to 16 residues. Germline V lookup: CDR1 MGHDK, CDR2 SYGVNS. The CDR3 protein is CASSRGGAYIGNTIYF. Written as DNA, the CDR3 is TGTGCCAGCAGTCGAGGCGGGGCTTATATAGGAAACACCATATATTTT.

The chain is built from TRBV5-6 and TRBJ2-1; D is possibly TRBD1 or TRBD2 (7 bases each). The germline V gene has CDR1 SGHDT and CDR2 YYEEEE. The CDR3 consists of 16 residues. Trimming shortened V by 3 bases and J by 8 bases, and 21 bases separated the two germline ends. CDR3 residues: CASSWGGGRGRYEQFF. CDR3 DNA: TGTGCCAGCAGCTGGGGAGGGGGCCGCGGTAGGTATGAGCAGTTCTTC. The full variable domain, with the rest looked up from reference TRBV5-6 and TRBJ2-1, is DAGVTQSPTHLIKTRGQQVTLRCSPKSGHDTVSWYQQALGQGPQFIFQYYEEEERQRGNFPDRFSGHQFPNYSSELNVNALLLGDSALYLCASSWGGGRGRYEQFFGPGTRLTVL.

The chain links TRBV9 to TRBJ1-3; no reliable D call. With 1 base removed from V and 1 base from J, the gap between germline ends came to 3 bases. CDR1 is SGDLS, CDR2 YYNGEE, per germline. The length of the CDR3 is 13 residues. The CDR3 nucleotides are TGTGCCAGCAGCGTACGATCTGGAAACACCATATATTTT. Encoded protein: CASSVRSGNTIYF.

V is TRBV7-8 and J is TRBJ2-3; tentative D call: TRBD2 (5 bases). Germline CDR1 and CDR2: SGHVS and FQNEAQ. Trimming removed 5 bases from V and 6 bases from J, with 24 bases in between. This CDR3 has 17 amino acids. For the CDR3, the DNA is TGTGCCAGCAGCCAGCTCAGGACTCGCCAGATAGGGGATACGCAGTATTTT. Protein: CASSQLRTRQIGDTQYF.

The chain recombines TRBV6-5 with TRBJ2-4; 8 positions match TRBD1. This CDR3 comprises 14 residues. V lost 4 bases and J lost 3; bases outside the gene matches: 2. The germline V gene has CDR1 MNHEY and CDR2 SVGAGI. CDR3 sequence reads: CASSWGQDKNIQYF. The CDR3 nucleotides read TGTGCCAGCAGTTGGGGACAGGACAAAAACATTCAGTACTTC.